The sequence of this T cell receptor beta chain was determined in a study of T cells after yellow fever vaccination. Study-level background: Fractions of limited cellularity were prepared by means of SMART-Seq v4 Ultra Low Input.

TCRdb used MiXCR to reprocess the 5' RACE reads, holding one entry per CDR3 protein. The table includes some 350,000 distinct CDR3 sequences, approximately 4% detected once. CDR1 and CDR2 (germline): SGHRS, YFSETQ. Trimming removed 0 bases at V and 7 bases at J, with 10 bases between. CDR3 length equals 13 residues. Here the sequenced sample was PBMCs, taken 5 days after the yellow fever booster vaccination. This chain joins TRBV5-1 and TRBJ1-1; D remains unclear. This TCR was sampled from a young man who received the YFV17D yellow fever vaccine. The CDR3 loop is CASSLVGRDEAFF. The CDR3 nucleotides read TGCGCCAGCAGCTTGGTCGGAAGAGATGAAGCTTTCTTT.